This T cell receptor beta chain was recorded in a study of cytomegalovirus exposure and HLA in healthy donors (dated by TCRdb to the late 2010s). For context, the study as a whole: An earlier analysis of about 560 of the donors reported approximately 300 Gb of sequence data and 117 million unique TCR beta sequences obtained from about 180 million T cells. Donor age, sex, ethnicity and CMV serostatus were compiled alongside the repertoire data. The study used immunosequencing to profile the T cell repertoires of around 600 subjects and linked those repertoires to cytomegalovirus serostatus. Approximately 300 gigabases of sequencing data and tens of millions of unique TCR sequences made up an early release that covered several hundred HLA-typed donors. To decide whether each TCR beta V gene segment behaved as functional or pseudogenic, an earlier analysis of some 540 of the donors relied on high-throughput TCR beta sequencing. In the later analysis, no new phenotypic data were used to find candidate immune exposures; instead, reliance was placed on TCR beta sequences and their occurrence across donors. In addition to the first cohort of hundreds of subjects, a separate validation cohort of approximately 110 different subjects was used. Every repertoire in the discovery cohort had been generated on one and the same sequencing platform. Among some 410 genotyped donors of the cohort, an average of approximately 240,000 unique TCR beta nucleotide sequences were sequenced per donor, around 20% of them non-productive. Genome-wide SNP genotypes for about three fifths of the roughly 700 donors were used in a later genetic analysis, which treated that subset as a discovery cohort. The study was designed to test whether signatures of past pathogen exposure could be identified by cataloging public T cell receptors. In a later analysis, previously published TCR beta repertoires from more than 500 donors were re-analyzed and high-resolution HLA genotyping was added so that TCR occurrence patterns could be studied. Both class I and class II loci were covered by HLA typing, at four-digit resolution. The study combined high-throughput TCR immunosequencing, statistical association of individual TCRs with disease status, and machine learning to predict cytomegalovirus infection status. The number of typed donors differed by locus: about 620-640 for A, B, C, DRB1 and DQB1; approximately 530 for DQA1; around 610 for DPA1; and roughly 450 for DPB1. Of the roughly 400 genotyped donors, roughly 80% were placed in the genetic ancestry cluster associated with self-reported Caucasian donors. Roughly 5 DR-DQ haplotypes were handled as single units for association and clustering, since linkage in the cohort was strong.

The cohort comprised hundreds of healthy bone marrow donors. All cohort members were sampled while nominally healthy, although unrecorded immune exposures were likely present. The donor tested CMV seronegative and was one of the 352 seronegative cohort members. Each donor provided a peripheral blood sample, and peripheral blood mononuclear cells were used for TCR beta sequencing. The Qiagen DNeasy Blood Extraction Kit was used to extract genomic DNA from the blood cell samples. What the research found in general, with its limitations: In an earlier analysis of some 640 of the donors, most TCR beta V segments were observed in productive rearrangements about 90% or about 30% of the time, broadly matching IMGT annotations. The only immune exposure information available for the cohort was CMV serostatus. At a false discovery rate of 0.05, a later analysis linked some 18,000 TCR beta sequences to specific HLA alleles. A further reported finding was that TCR beta sequences accurately predicted the HLA-A and HLA-B alleles for most subjects in the first cohort. Compared with the approximately 600-donor mean, donors in an Asian-associated ancestry cluster had fewer N-insertions in productive TCRs, according to a later genetic analysis. Three of the identified cytomegalovirus-associated TCR beta chains were confirmed in vitro to be specific for cytomegalovirus antigens. According to a later analysis, most CMV-associated TCR beta chains appeared to be HLA-restricted, and the HLA associations seemed to be driven largely by CMV exposure. Roughly uniform sequencing depth across donors was assumed in presence/absence analyses, although this assumption may not hold. The study gave a list of some 150 TCR beta chains associated with cytomegalovirus. The classifier was reported to diagnose cytomegalovirus status with high specificity and sensitivity in both the original and validation cohorts. Linkage disequilibrium might explain the correlated functional status among segregating V segments, but an unknown experimental factor could not be excluded. Because some donors lacked HLA typing at each locus, the association tests relied only on the typed subset. Because the 87-base-pair reads could not distinguish some IMGT-functional V segments, including TRBV6-2 and TRBV6-3, those segments were excluded. Compared with equally common non-associated chains, HLA-associated TCR beta chains in a later analysis were more clonally expanded and had lower generation probabilities. V-gene and J-gene trimming of TCR beta chains was associated with a missense DCLRE1C variant in a later genetic analysis, and the association was replicated in an independent cohort. In a later analysis, the rate of TCR association differed among HLA loci, with DRB1 alleles having the most associated TCRs and HLA-C alleles having the fewest. Only TCR beta chains were sequenced in this cohort, and the absence of alpha or paired-chain data limited detectable features. A group of highly shared sequence variants was considered likely to be a technical artifact of the sequencing pipeline. Most TCR sequences were observed very rarely across donors, whereas some public TCRs were present in many individuals. In a later analysis, several top co-occurrence clusters were reported to appear linked to parvovirus B19, influenza, CMV and Epstein-Barr virus. It was suggested by the authors that the approach could potentially be generalized to other disease states and immunological phenotypes. Assigning TCR associations to individual alleles was difficult when HLA alleles, especially DR and DQ, strongly co-occurred. About 17 rarely observed V segments, including chromosome 9 orphons, were excluded from the earlier analysis of a few hundred of the donors because counts were too low.

Library creation used the immunoSEQ multiplex PCR assay. For the multiplex PCR, a mixture combining 60 forward primers for TCR Vbeta segments and 13 reverse primers for TCR Jbeta segments was used. Amplification of the CDR3 region of rearranged TCR beta genes was performed with a multiplex PCR assay on genomic DNA. On the Illumina HiSeq System, the amplified TCR beta libraries were sequenced as 87-base-pair reads. The study's processing was this. In a later analysis, 80 million or so unique TCR beta chains were counted across the 500 to 700 repertoires, and roughly 11 million of these chains were shared by at least two donors. To remove PCR and sequencing errors, raw reads were error-corrected and collapsed into unique sequences using a nearest-neighbor algorithm that merged closely related sequences. To assign V, D and J gene segments, CDR3 sequences were aligned to IMGT reference sequences. For a sequence to be retained, a match of at least six nucleotides was required to both a V gene segment and a J gene segment. A rearrangement was called productive if the CDR3 had no stop codons and remained in frame with V and J, and every other rearrangement was called non-productive. CDR3 was defined according to IMGT convention as the region running from the second conserved V-encoded cysteine to the conserved J-encoded phenylalanine. The earlier analysis of about 610 of the donors excluded any sequence lacking an unambiguous match to a single V gene segment. In an earlier analysis of around 590 of the donors, a V segment was called functional when productive rearrangements were above 56.7%, and segregating when the standard deviation between donors exceeded 5%. A statistical classification framework was built for diagnosing cytomegalovirus status from the catalog of TCR beta chain sequences. A later analysis assigned V and J genes by comparing TCR nucleotide sequences with IMGT/GENE-DB human TR gene sequences. Using the TCRdist pipeline, a later analysis assigned CDR3 sequences along with most-parsimonious VDJ recombination scenarios. In a later analysis, each TCR beta chain was defined by its CDR3 amino acid sequence together with its V-gene family, and reads without a unique V-gene family were excluded. As a way to deal with suspected cross-contamination and a sequencing artifact, a later analysis dropped over 550 nucleotide sequences that were highly shared and had low generation probability. For each public chain, a later analysis derived a clonal expansion index from normalized ranks of inferred template counts within each repertoire. Generation probabilities in a later analysis came from a VDJ recombination model fitted to out-of-frame rearrangements, and those results were checked against IGoR. Hypergeometric tests were used in a later analysis to score TCR-TCR, TCR-HLA and TCR-CMV co-occurrence, with a repertoire-size bias correction applied to the TCR pairs. False discovery rates were estimated in a later analysis by permuting HLA or CMV assignments 20 times. In a later analysis, co-occurring TCRs were grouped with DBSCAN, and TCRdist sequence similarity was added when clustering was performed within HLA-allele-positive subsets. Co-occurrence clustering excluded repertoires with fewer than 30,000 or more than 120,000 public chains, plus five with anomalous nucleotide sharing. TCRdb stores this immuneACCESS table with in-frame sequences only. Part of the clones is absent; in the studies checked, under half of the shortfall reflects unresolved V genes, and no reason is known for the rest. The V and J calls and the clone size are those of that table, but D and trimming were determined from the DNA. For this sample there are around 94,000 clones; roughly 79% appear just once. The top ten clonotypes cover roughly 5% of the sample.

The junction carries 15 bases between V and J, which are trimmed by 4 bases and 8 bases respectively. From the cysteine through the phenylalanine, the CDR3 covers 13 amino acids. The CDR3 DNA has 39 bases and is translated from base 1. Sequences SGHRS (CDR1) and YFSETQ (CDR2) are obtained from the germline V gene. Comments on this clone: Its target antigen remains unknown. Base qualities are not provided; no much larger clone lies one nucleotide away.

The chain is assembled from TRBV5-1 and TRBJ1-2; the D segment could be TRBD1, given 5 matching bases. The TCR was taken from a woman aged 35 to 49 in good health and CMV-seronegative. The sequenced sample consisted of PBMCs. The sequenced DNA: TGCGCCAGCAGCCTCGACAGTCCCCGGGGCTACACCTTC. It specifies CASSLDSPRGYTF. The variable domain in full, with residues beyond the CDR3 obtained from the reference TRBV5-1 and TRBJ1-2 genes, is KAGVTQTPRYLIKTRGQQVTLSCSPISGHRSVSWYQQTPGQGLQFLFEYFSETQRNKGNFPGRFSGRQFSNSRSEMNVSTLELGDSALYLCASSLDSPRGYTFGSGTRLTVV.